In its sample, the clone carrying this TCR beta chain was seen a few times. The entry originates in a study of blood T cells in healthy people across ages. The second PCR ran roughly 6 to 12 cycles with a sample-barcoded 5' primer and J-beta primers. Carrying 12 random nucleotides, a template-switch adaptor labeled each individual cDNA molecule. Each CDR3 protein is one row after TCRdb ran MiXCR on the 5' RACE reads. The table lists around 800,000 distinct CDR3 sequences, 25% to 30% of them singletons. These same records also appear under a second study, on T cells of mothers and their children.

The origin of this receptor is a boy aged 10-17 years in good health. Sequencing was done on a sample of blood.

As DNA, the CDR3 is TGTGCCAGCAGTCCCTATATTGGTACCGGGGAGCTGTTTTTT. This codes for CASSPYIGTGELFF. The chain is built from TRBV12-3 or TRBV12-4 and TRBJ2-2; D not resolved. The V gene lost 5 bases and the J gene lost 5 bases, with 12 bases spanning the gap. The CDR3 loop spans 14 amino acids.